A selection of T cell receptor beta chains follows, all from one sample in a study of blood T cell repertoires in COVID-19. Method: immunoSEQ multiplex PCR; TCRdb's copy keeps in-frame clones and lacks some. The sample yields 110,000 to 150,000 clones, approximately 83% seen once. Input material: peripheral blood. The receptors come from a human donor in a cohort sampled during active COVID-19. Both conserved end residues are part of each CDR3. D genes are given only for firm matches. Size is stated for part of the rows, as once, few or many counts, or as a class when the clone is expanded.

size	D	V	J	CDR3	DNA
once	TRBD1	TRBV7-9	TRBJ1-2	CASSLGAGQGNYGYTF	TGTGCCAGCAGCTTAGGGGCGGGACAGGGGAACTATGGCTACACCTTC
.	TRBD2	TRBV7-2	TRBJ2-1	CASSLAGSGGSYNEQFF	TGTGCCAGCAGCTTAGCCGGTAGCGGGGGTTCGTACAATGAGCAGTTCTTC
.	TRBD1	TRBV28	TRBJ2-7	CASIPTGQGLTTYEQYF	TGTGCCAGCATCCCTACGGGACAGGGCCTGACCACCTACGAGCAGTACTTC
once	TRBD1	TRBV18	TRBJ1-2	CASSPQGDRGYTF	TGTGCCAGCTCACCTCAGGGGGATCGTGGCTACACCTTC
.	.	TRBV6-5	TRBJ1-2	CASSGGRANYGYTF	TGTGCCAGCAGCGGGGGGCGAGCTAACTATGGCTACACCTTC
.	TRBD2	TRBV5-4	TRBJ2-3	CASIQGTSVTDTQYF	TGTGCCAGCATCCAAGGGACTAGCGTCACAGATACGCAGTATTTT
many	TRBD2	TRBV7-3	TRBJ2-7	CASSLTSGGTYEQYF	TGTGCCAGCAGCTTAACTAGCGGGGGGACCTACGAGCAGTACTTC
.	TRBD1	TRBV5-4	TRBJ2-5	CASSEGQLQETQYF	TGTGCCAGCAGCGAGGGACAGCTCCAAGAGACCCAGTACTTC
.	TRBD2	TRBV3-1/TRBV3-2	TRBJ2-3	CASSQVVQTSGGTDTQYF	TGTGCCAGCAGCCAAGTTGTCCAGACTAGCGGGGGAACAGATACGCAGTATTTT
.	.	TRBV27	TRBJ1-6	CASSLFDNSPLHF	TGTGCCAGCAGTTTATTCGATAATTCACCCCTCCACTTT
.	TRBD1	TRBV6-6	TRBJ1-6	CASTQTGGETPLHF	TGTGCCAGCACCCAAACAGGGGGCGAAACGCCCCTCCACTTT
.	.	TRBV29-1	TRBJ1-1	CSVSPDTEAFF	TGCAGCGTTTCCCCGGACACTGAAGCTTTCTTT
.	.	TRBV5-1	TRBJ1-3	CASSLSSGNTIYF	TGCGCCAGCAGCCTCAGCTCTGGAAACACCATATATTTT
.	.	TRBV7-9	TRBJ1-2	CASSLDRGTDGYTF	TGTGCCAGCAGCTTAGATCGGGGAACAGATGGCTACACCTTC
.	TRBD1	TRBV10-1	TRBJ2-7	CASSSGTGGDPSYEQYF	TGCGCCAGCAGCTCAGGGACAGGGGGTGATCCATCCTACGAGCAGTACTTC
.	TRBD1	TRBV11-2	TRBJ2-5	CASSTYRGQETQYF	TGTGCCAGCAGCACCTACAGGGGGCAAGAGACCCAGTACTTC
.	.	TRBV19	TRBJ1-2	CASSIVLMMGYTF	TGTGCCAGTAGTATAGTCCTAATGATGGGCTACACCTTC
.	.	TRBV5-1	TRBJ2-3	CASSFDSTSTDTQYF	TGCGCCAGCAGCTTCGACTCGACTAGCACAGATACGCAGTATTTT
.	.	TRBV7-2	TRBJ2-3	CASSLETPRDTQYF	TGTGCCAGCAGCTTAGAAACACCCAGAGATACGCAGTATTTT
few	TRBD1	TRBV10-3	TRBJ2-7	CAIRRDRGPAYEQYF	TGTGCCATCAGGAGAGACAGGGGGCCGGCCTACGAGCAGTACTTC
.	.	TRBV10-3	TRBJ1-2	CAISERGRDGYTF	TGTGCCATCAGTGAAAGGGGTAGGGATGGCTACACCTTC
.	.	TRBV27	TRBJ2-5	CASRNQGLTQYF	TGTGCCAGCAGAAACCAGGGGCTTACCCAGTACTTC
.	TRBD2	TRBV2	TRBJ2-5	CASPRTRGGETQYF	TGTGCCAGCCCGAGGACTAGGGGTGGAGAGACCCAGTACTTC
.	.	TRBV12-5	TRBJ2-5	CASGSLTEETQYF	TGTGCTAGTGGTTCGTTGACAGAAGAGACCCAGTACTTC
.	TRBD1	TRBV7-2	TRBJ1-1	CASSLNRGNTEAFF	TGTGCCAGCAGCTTGAACAGGGGAAACACTGAAGCTTTCTTT
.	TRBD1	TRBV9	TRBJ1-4	CASSVGIGQGANEKLFF	TGTGCCAGCAGCGTAGGGATCGGACAGGGAGCTAATGAAAAACTGTTTTTT
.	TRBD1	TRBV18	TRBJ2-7	CASSPPGRGLEEQYF	TGTGCCAGCTCACCACCAGGCAGGGGGCTCGAAGAGCAGTACTTC
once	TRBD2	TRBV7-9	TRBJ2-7	CASSISGGVIGEQYF	TGTGCCAGCAGCATTAGCGGGGGGGTGATCGGCGAGCAGTACTTC
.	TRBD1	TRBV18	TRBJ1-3	CASTRDRGSGNTIYF	TGTGCCAGCACCCGGGACAGGGGGTCTGGAAACACCATATATTTT
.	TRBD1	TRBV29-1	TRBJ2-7	CSVEGTGKSYEQYF	TGCAGCGTTGAAGGGACAGGGAAAAGCTACGAGCAGTACTTC
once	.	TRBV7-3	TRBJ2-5	CASSLTGARRETQYF	TGTGCCAGCAGCTTAACGGGGGCTAGACGAGAGACCCAGTACTTC
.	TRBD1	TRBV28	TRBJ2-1	CASTPGTGTFF	TGTGCCAGCACCCCCGGGACAGGGACGTTCTTC
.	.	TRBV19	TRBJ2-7	CASSPSRSRFSGESYEQYF	TGTGCCAGTAGCCCATCCAGGAGCAGATTTTCGGGGGAATCCTACGAGCAGTACTTC